The 27 T cell receptor beta chains reported below all come from one sample, sequenced in a study of spatial heterogeneity in lung cancer. TCRdb ran MiXCR on the 5' RACE reads and lists one entry per CDR3 protein. The sample lists about 94,000 distinct CDR3 sequences, roughly 21% occurring once. Time point of the sample: blood at routine non-recurrence follow-up after resection. This sample comprised PBMCs, obtained at follow-up. These receptors all stem from a male donor with early-stage non-small cell lung cancer.

As for this clonotype: A much more abundant neighbour one base away suggests this may be a read error. The chain joins TRBV29-1 to TRBJ1-1, with 7 bases aligning to TRBD1. J was trimmed by 4 bases and V by 6 bases; bases with no gene match: 11. The CDR3 is 14 amino acids. Germline CDR1 and CDR2: SQVTM and ANQGSEA. This CDR3 is CSVVTSTGSTEAFF. CDR3 coding DNA: TGCAGCGTCGTAACATCGACAGGGTCCACTGAAGCTTTCTTT.

This chain joins TRBV19 and TRBJ2-3, with 11 nucleotides matching TRBD2. Germline lookup yields CDR1 LNHDA and CDR2 SQIVND (reference sequence). The trim removed 2 bases at V and 3 bases at J, leaving 1 base unmatched. The CDR3 is 15 amino acids. In DNA, the CDR3 is TGTGCCAGTAGTATACTAGCGGGGGGTACAGATACGCAGTATTTT. Translating gives CASSILAGGTDTQYF.

The V and J genes are TRBV10-2 and TRBJ1-2; no clear D. V lost 4 bases, J lost 7 bases, and 13 bases lay in between. Germline V gene data show CDR1 as WSHSY and CDR2 as SAAADI. CDR3 length: 13 residues. This CDR3 is CASSGTPVGGYTF. Written as DNA, the CDR3 is TGCGCCAGCAGTGGGACCCCGGTCGGTGGCTACACCTTC.

This sequence joins TRBV20-1 and TRBJ2-1, with 7 positions matching TRBD2. There are 16 residues in the CDR3. Germline V gives CDR1 DFQATT, CDR2 SNEGSKA (reference sequence). Germline trimming cut 0 bases from V and 6 bases from J; bases unmatched to any gene: 11. CDR3 sequence reads: CSARDQGGFYRNEQFF. The DNA of the CDR3 is TGCAGTGCTAGAGATCAGGGAGGGTTTTATCGCAATGAGCAGTTCTTC.

This clonotype occurred a few times. The V call is TRBV19, the J call TRBJ1-2; D call uncertain. Between the trimmed V and J ends, which lost 6 bases and 1 base, there was a span of 9 bases. This CDR3 region has 13 residues. CDR1 is LNHDA, CDR2 SQIVND, per germline (reference sequence). The CDR3 here is CASRRAFNYGYTF. The DNA for the CDR3 is TGTGCCAGTAGGAGGGCGTTTAACTATGGCTACACCTTC.

This clonotype was seen more than once but under ten times. The J gene is TRBJ1-1, the V gene TRBV4-1; D is possibly TRBD1 (5 bases). Germline V gene sequence: CDR1 MGHRA, CDR2 YSYEKL. Trimming took 6 bases from V and 0 from J, leaving 14 bases between them. The CDR3 is made up of 15 amino acids. The CDR3 bases are TGCGCCAGCAGAGCGGGTGCGGACATGAACACTGAAGCTTTCTTT. Its protein product is CASRAGADMNTEAFF.

This clonotype was counted many times. V gene TRBV11-3 combines with J gene TRBJ2-3; the D gene is possibly TRBD2 (6 bases). Trimming removed 1 base at V and 6 bases at J, with 14 bases between. The CDR3 is made up of 15 amino acids. Germline V gene data show CDR1 as SGHNT and CDR2 as YENEEA. CDR3 sequence: CASSLGLEKGDTQYF. CDR3 DNA sequence: TGTGCCAGCAGCTTAGGACTAGAAAAAGGGGATACGCAGTATTTT.

The rearrangement joins TRBV25-1 to TRBJ2-1, with 7 bases that match TRBD1. The germline V gene encodes CDR1 MGHDK and CDR2 SYGVNS. The CDR3 consists of 14 residues. V trimming: 5 bases; J trimming: 6 bases; junction bases outside the gene matches: 7. In nucleotides, the CDR3 is TGTGCCAGCAGTAGACAGGGCCCCTTCAATGAGCAGTTCTTC. As protein: CASSRQGPFNEQFF.

The chain uses TRBV7-3 and TRBJ2-1, with D possibly being TRBD1 (6 bases). There are 13 residues in the CDR3. The germline V gene encodes CDR1 SGHTA and CDR2 FQGTGA. V was shortened by 5 bases and J by 9 bases, with 14 bases between the two germline ends. CDR3 amino acids: CASSPTGSAEQFF. The CDR3 bases are TGTGCCAGCAGCCCAACAGGGAGTGCTGAGCAGTTCTTC.

The chain is built from TRBV12-3 or TRBV12-4 and TRBJ2-3, with D possibly being TRBD2 (7 bases). CDR3 length: 14 residues. The V and J ends lost 0 bases and 5 bases respectively, with 9 bases between them. This CDR3 is CASSLAGGRDTQYF. CDR3 sequence (DNA): TGTGCCAGCAGTTTAGCGGGGGGGCGAGATACGCAGTATTTT.

This clonotype was seen only a few times. V is TRBV19 and J is TRBJ1-1; D not resolved. Trimming cost V 5 bases and J 3 bases, with 7 bases left between them. CDR3 length equals 12 residues. Germline V gene lookup returns CDR1 LNHDA and CDR2 SQIVND (reference sequence). The CDR3 region has the DNA TGTGCCAGTAGTGAGAGTTACACTGAAGCTTTCTTT. Amino acids: CASSESYTEAFF.

This clonotype was counted only a few times. The chain recombines TRBV20-1 with TRBJ2-1; TRBD2 aligns across 7 bases. The J segment lost 4 bases and the V segment lost 4 bases, leaving 7 bases of the junction unmatched. The germline V gene encodes CDR1 DFQATT and CDR2 SNEGSKA (reference sequence). The CDR3 has 14 residues. The CDR3 sequence is CSAKRASGYNEQFF. CDR3 in DNA: TGCAGTGCTAAAAGGGCTAGCGGATACAATGAGCAGTTCTTC.

V is TRBV9 and J is TRBJ1-4, with 9 nucleotides matching TRBD1. The CDR3 loop spans 15 amino acids. The trim removed 4 bases at V and 7 bases at J, leaving 8 bases unmatched. Germline lookup yields CDR1 SGDLS and CDR2 YYNGEE. CDR3 DNA sequence: TGTGCCAGCAGCCCCACGGACAGGGGAATTGAAAAACTGTTTTTT. This encodes CASSPTDRGIEKLFF.

V gene TRBV20-1 combines with J gene TRBJ2-2; possibly TRBD2 for D (7 bases). Germline V gene lookup returns CDR1 DFQATT and CDR2 SNEGSKA (reference sequence). This CDR3 comprises 14 residues. Trimming took off 5 bases at V and 6 bases at J, with 16 bases between the two ends. Written as DNA, the CDR3 is TGCAGTGCTTATGGGGGGGCCTTCTCCGGGGAGCTGTTTTTT. It translates to CSAYGGAFSGELFF.

V usage is TRBV12-3 or TRBV12-4 and J usage is TRBJ1-4; no clear D. The length of the CDR3 is 15 residues. The V and J ends lost 6 bases and 0 bases respectively, with 11 bases between them. This CDR3 is CASRALGTTNEKLFF. The CDR3, as DNA: TGTGCCAGCAGAGCCCTGGGTACAACTAATGAAAAACTGTTTTTT.

The chain links TRBV6-6 to TRBJ2-1; D possibly uses TRBD1 or TRBD2 (6 bases each). Germline V gene sequence: CDR1 MNHNY, CDR2 SVGAGI (reference sequence). The V end was cut by 8 bases, the J end by 5 bases, with 19 bases between. The CDR3 is 15 residues long. CDR3 nucleotides: TGTGCCAGCGTACGAGGGGGGACAATTGACAATGAGCAGTTCTTC. Its translation is CASVRGGTIDNEQFF.

V is TRBV6-2 or TRBV6-3 and J is TRBJ2-2, with 8 bases that match TRBD1. Looked up from germline, CDR1 is MNHEY and CDR2 is SVGEGT. The V segment lost 6 bases and the J segment 7 bases; nucleotides outside the gene matches: 13. CDR3 length equals 16 residues. DNA of the CDR3: TGTGCCAGCAGGCCTGGACAGGGAAGTAGCGGCGGGGAGCTGTTTTTT. It specifies CASRPGQGSSGGELFF.

In its sample, this clonotype was seen many times. This chain links TRBV24-1 with TRBJ1-2; D unresolved. This CDR3 has 15 residues. V was shortened by 4 bases and J by 4 bases, with 15 bases between the two germline ends. From germline, CDR1 is KGHDR and CDR2 SFDVKD. The CDR3 DNA reads as TGTGCCACCAGTGAAAACGCCGGAGGGATCTATGGCTACACCTTC. Its translation is CATSENAGGIYGYTF.

This clonotype has a count of ten or more. CDR3 amino acids: CSARDGTGGSYEQYF. CDR3 nucleotides: TGCAGTGCTAGAGATGGAACGGGGGGATCCTACGAGCAGTACTTC. V gene TRBV20-1 combines with J gene TRBJ2-7, with 7 bases identical to TRBD2. The CDR3 extends over 15 amino acids. Germline CDR1 reads DFQATT; CDR2 reads SNEGSKA (reference sequence). The V segment lost 0 bases and the J segment 1 base; nucleotides outside the gene matches: 6.

V gene TRBV27 combines with J gene TRBJ2-7; possible D gene TRBD1, 6 bases. In germline, CDR1 is MNHEY, CDR2 SMNVEV (reference sequence). V was clipped by 9 bases and J by 3 bases, with 15 bases between them. The CDR3 loop spans 13 amino acids. CDR3 amino acids: CASGLTGFYEQYF. CDR3 in DNA: TGTGCCAGTGGCCTCACAGGGTTCTACGAGCAGTACTTC.

The chain has TRBV5-5 and TRBJ2-7, with D perhaps given as TRBD1 or TRBD2 (5 bases each). The germline CDR1 and CDR2 sequences are SGHKS and YYEKEE (reference sequence). The V end lost 4 bases, the J end lost 0 bases, and 14 bases lay between the germline ends. The CDR3 totals 15 residues. DNA for the CDR3: TGTGCCAGCAGCCCAAGGGACGGCAGCTCCTACGAGCAGTACTTC. Translating gives CASSPRDGSSYEQYF.

In this sample, this clonotype turned up many times. The V gene is TRBV4-1, the J gene TRBJ1-6; tentative D call: TRBD1 (5 bases). The CDR3 extends over 15 amino acids. V was trimmed by 4 bases and J by 9 bases, leaving 16 bases between them. From germline, CDR1 is MGHRA and CDR2 YSYEKL. CDR3 nucleotide sequence: TGCGCCAGCAGCCCACAGACCCAGGGAAGTTCACCCCTCCACTTT. It encodes CASSPQTQGSSPLHF.

In its sample, this clonotype was seen many times. The V gene is TRBV30, the J gene TRBJ2-7, with D perhaps matching TRBD2 (6 bases). The CDR3 length is 13 residues. Germline CDR1 GTSNPN, CDR2 SVGIG (reference sequence). V was pared by 1 base and J by 6 bases, with 13 bases between. CDR3 residues: CAWSDVGGSEQYF. CDR3 nucleotide sequence: TGTGCCTGGAGTGACGTCGGGGGTTCCGAGCAGTACTTC.

The J gene is TRBJ1-5, the V gene TRBV15; no definite D call. Trimming took off 6 bases at V and 8 bases at J, with 17 bases between the two ends. This CDR3 comprises 14 residues. From germline, CDR1 is LNHNV and CDR2 YYDKDF (reference sequence). The CDR3 sequence is CATSQTAIREPQHF. The CDR3 nucleotides read TGTGCCACCAGTCAGACGGCAATTAGGGAGCCCCAGCATTTT.

The chain has TRBV6-1 and TRBJ1-2; the D gene is possibly TRBD1 (5 bases). V was shortened by 5 bases and J by 4 bases, with 14 bases between the two germline ends. The CDR3 has 14 amino acids. From germline, CDR1 is MNHNS and CDR2 SASEGT. The CDR3 coding sequence is TGTGCCAGCAGTCCGTTTGGGGCTGTCTATGGCTACACCTTC. Protein product: CASSPFGAVYGYTF.

The sample holds one count of this clonotype. The CDR3 is CASSPRTSWGLGADTQYF. As DNA, the CDR3 is TGCGCCAGCAGCCCACGGACTAGCTGGGGCCTTGGGGCAGATACGCAGTATTTT. The V gene is TRBV4-1, the J gene TRBJ2-3, with 8 positions matching TRBD2. CDR1 is MGHRA, CDR2 YSYEKL, per germline. J gave up 4 bases and V 4 bases, and 16 bases lay outside the gene matches. This CDR3 is built from 18 residues.

This clonotype came up a few times. This chain links TRBV7-9 with TRBJ1-2; 10 bases align to TRBD1. After removal of 4 bases from V and 2 bases from J, the junction contained 16 bases not matched to a gene. The CDR3 has 19 residues. Germline CDR1 reads SEHNR; CDR2 reads FQNEAQ (reference sequence). The CDR3 region has the DNA TGTGCCAGCAGCTCCAGCGGCGCTGGGACAGGGGTCATCAACTATGGCTACACCTTC. Its translation: CASSSSGAGTGVINYGYTF.